The TCR beta chain under discussion was sequenced for a study of beta chain features in type 1 diabetes. Study information: Age, gender, cell numbers and subset yield matched between patients and controls.

This clone was counted only a few times. The target antigen is unknown. The CDR3 runs to 15 residues. Germline V lookup: CDR1 ENHRY, CDR2 SYGVKD. V shed 9 bases, J shed 5 bases, and the junction held 10 bases outside the gene matches. The study reverse transcribed the entire isolated RNA, so it sequenced expressed TCRB transcripts. Assay: immunoSEQ multiplex PCR; the TCRdb copy retains only in-frame clones and omits some. Of 500,000 to 800,000 clones in the sample, around 12% were seen once. Findings and caveats of the study: Naive, central memory and Treg TCRB repertoires seemed to resemble each other more closely in patients than they did in healthy donors. Type 1 diabetes patients had TCRB CDR3s that were shorter (moderately but significantly so) in all four CD4+ subsets.

The receptor was isolated from a man aged 30 to 39 with type 1 diabetes. The material sequenced was naive CD4+ T cells from blood. The chain carries TRBV10-3 and TRBJ2-1; 10 bases fit TRBD1. CDR3 in amino acids: CAMTRGTGVHNEQFF. In nucleotides, the CDR3 is TGTGCCATGACCCGCGGGACAGGGGTTCACAATGAGCAGTTCTTC.